Listed below are T cell receptor beta chains from one sample, sequenced in a study of control samples from healthy donors and cancer patients. TCRdb's table, derived via immunoSEQ multiplex PCR, lists solely in-frame clones and lacks some. The table has 65,000 to 90,000 clones, over 90% seen once. Sample: blood. These receptors originate from a woman aged 25 to 39 in good health. CDR3s include the opening cysteine and the closing phenylalanine or tryptophan. Each record gives: D gene, V gene, clone size, J gene, CDR3 DNA, CDR3 protein. D genes are given only for firm matches. Only some rows state a clone size, as once, few, many or a class for expanded clones.

D gene: TRBD2; V gene: TRBV29-1; clone size: -; J gene: TRBJ2-3; CDR3 DNA: TGCAGCGTTGAAGACTGGGGGGGAGATCTCACAGATACGCAGTATTTT; CDR3 protein: CSVEDWGGDLTDTQYF
D gene: -; V gene: TRBV30; clone size: -; J gene: TRBJ1-1; CDR3 DNA: TGTGCCTGGAGTCTTGGCGTGAACACTGAAGCTTTCTTT; CDR3 protein: CAWSLGVNTEAFF
D gene: -; V gene: TRBV19; clone size: -; J gene: TRBJ1-1; CDR3 DNA: TGTGCCAGTCCCCCCACGACTCTAACTACTGAAGCTTTCTTT; CDR3 protein: CASPPTTLTTEAFF
D gene: -; V gene: TRBV15; clone size: -; J gene: TRBJ1-5; CDR3 DNA: TGTGCCACCAGCAGAGATAAGCGGGGAAGCAATCAGCCCCAGCATTTT; CDR3 protein: CATSRDKRGSNQPQHF
D gene: -; V gene: TRBV29-1; clone size: -; J gene: TRBJ1-1; CDR3 DNA: TGCAGCGTTGATCAAGGTTTGCAAACTGAAGCTTTCTTT; CDR3 protein: CSVDQGLQTEAFF
D gene: TRBD1; V gene: TRBV7-9; clone size: -; J gene: TRBJ1-2; CDR3 DNA: TGTGCCAGCAGCCTGAATTCTCGGGACAGGCCTTCCGGCTACACCTTC; CDR3 protein: CASSLNSRDRPSGYTF
D gene: TRBD2; V gene: TRBV19; clone size: -; J gene: TRBJ2-1; CDR3 DNA: TGTGCCAGTAGTATCCGGGGGGGCCCGTACAATGAGCAGTTCTTC; CDR3 protein: CASSIRGGPYNEQFF
D gene: -; V gene: TRBV11-3; clone size: once; J gene: TRBJ1-2; CDR3 DNA: TGTGCCAGCAGCCCACAGGGTGACTCGAACTATGGCTACACCTTC; CDR3 protein: CASSPQGDSNYGYTF
D gene: -; V gene: TRBV30; clone size: -; J gene: TRBJ1-4; CDR3 DNA: TGTGCCTGGAGTCCAGGGGCAACTAATGAAAAACTGTTTTTT; CDR3 protein: CAWSPGATNEKLFF
D gene: -; V gene: TRBV28; clone size: -; J gene: TRBJ1-2; CDR3 DNA: TGTGCCAGCAGGATAGAGGTTCGCTACACCTTC; CDR3 protein: CASRIEVRYTF
D gene: -; V gene: TRBV28; clone size: once; J gene: TRBJ1-1; CDR3 DNA: TGTGCCAGCAGTTTTAGGAGTAGCTGGAACACTGAAGCTTTCTTT; CDR3 protein: CASSFRSSWNTEAFF
D gene: -; V gene: TRBV7-2; clone size: -; J gene: TRBJ1-4; CDR3 DNA: TGTGCCAGCAGCTTAGGTATTGGGGGGTTCGAAAAACTGTTTTTT; CDR3 protein: CASSLGIGGFEKLFF
D gene: TRBD1; V gene: TRBV9; clone size: -; J gene: TRBJ1-6; CDR3 DNA: TGTGCCAGCAGCGCCGAGGGGGCTGGGAATTCACCCCTCCACTTT; CDR3 protein: CASSAEGAGNSPLHF
D gene: -; V gene: TRBV7-9; clone size: once; J gene: TRBJ2-2; CDR3 DNA: TGTGCCAGCAGCTTTTTAGGGAACACCGGGGAGCTGTTTTTT; CDR3 protein: CASSFLGNTGELFF
D gene: TRBD1; V gene: TRBV9; clone size: -; J gene: TRBJ1-2; CDR3 DNA: TGTGCCAGCAGCCCCGGGACAGGGAATACGGACGGCTACACCTTC; CDR3 protein: CASSPGTGNTDGYTF
D gene: -; V gene: TRBV6-5; clone size: -; J gene: TRBJ2-5; CDR3 DNA: TGTGCCAGCACTCGGGCAGAGACCCAGTACTTC; CDR3 protein: CASTRAETQYF
D gene: TRBD1; V gene: TRBV9; clone size: once; J gene: TRBJ1-1; CDR3 DNA: TGTGCCAGCAGGAAAAGACAGGGAGTAACTGAAGCTTTCTTT; CDR3 protein: CASRKRQGVTEAFF
D gene: -; V gene: TRBV7-9; clone size: -; J gene: TRBJ2-3; CDR3 DNA: TGTGCCAGCAGCTTGGACGGATATACGCAGTATTTT; CDR3 protein: CASSLDGYTQYF
D gene: TRBD2; V gene: TRBV2; clone size: -; J gene: TRBJ2-7; CDR3 DNA: TGTGCCAGCAGTGATTGGCCCGGGACTAGCGGACTCCCCGAGCAGTACTTC; CDR3 protein: CASSDWPGTSGLPEQYF
D gene: -; V gene: TRBV21-1; clone size: -; J gene: TRBJ2-6; CDR3 DNA: TGTGCCAGCAGCAATAGGAGCGGGGGGGCCTCTGGGGCCAACGTCCTGACTTTC; CDR3 protein: CASSNRSGGASGANVLTF
D gene: -; V gene: TRBV7-9; clone size: -; J gene: TRBJ1-1; CDR3 DNA: TGTGCCAGCAGCGCATTAATGGGGACTGAAGCTTTCTTT; CDR3 protein: CASSALMGTEAFF
D gene: -; V gene: TRBV4-2; clone size: -; J gene: TRBJ1-1; CDR3 DNA: TGTGCCTGCAGCCAGATAGGGGGAGGATTCACTGAAGCTTTCTTT; CDR3 protein: CACSQIGGGFTEAFF
D gene: TRBD1; V gene: TRBV5-1; clone size: -; J gene: TRBJ1-2; CDR3 DNA: TGCGCCAGCAGCTCGGCCGGGACAGGGTGGAATGGCTACACCTTC; CDR3 protein: CASSSAGTGWNGYTF
D gene: -; V gene: TRBV18; clone size: -; J gene: TRBJ1-1; CDR3 DNA: TGTGCCAGCTCACCGAGTCTCGTGGATGCTTTCTTT; CDR3 protein: CASSPSLVDAFF